The rows below give T cell receptor beta chains drawn from one sample of a study of PD-L1 blockade in urothelial cancer. This table comes from immunoSEQ multiplex PCR, and its TCRdb copy is limited to in-frame clones, with some not included. Of 85,000 to 130,000 clones in the sample, 90% to 95% were seen once. The source material was PBMCs, sampled around atezolizumab (anti-PD-L1) treatment. The receptors come from a woman aged 80 or over with urothelial cancer. Both conserved end residues are part of each CDR3. D genes are given only for firm matches. Clone size is stated in some rows and not others, as once, few, many or a class when expanded.

V	size	J	D	CDR3	DNA
TRBV6-1	NA	TRBJ1-5	NA	CASSPPGGLGQPQHF	TGTGCCAGCAGTCCACCGGGGGGGCTGGGTCAGCCCCAGCATTTT
TRBV11-2	NA	TRBJ2-1	TRBD1	CASSFDRGEYNEQFF	TGTGCCAGCAGCTTCGACAGGGGGGAATACAATGAGCAGTTCTTC
TRBV29-1	NA	TRBJ2-2	TRBD1	CSAEGQGPPGELFF	TGCAGCGCAGAGGGACAGGGTCCCCCCGGGGAGCTGTTTTTT
TRBV10-1	NA	TRBJ2-1	TRBD2	CASRTSGPPGEQFF	TGCGCCAGCAGGACTAGCGGACCTCCGGGGGAGCAGTTCTTC
TRBV19	NA	TRBJ1-4	NA	CAATGGDEKLFF	TGTGCCGCTACCGGAGGGGATGAAAAACTGTTTTTT
TRBV5-1	NA	TRBJ2-3	NA	CASSLGQATRDTQYF	TGCGCCAGCAGCTTGGGACAGGCGACGAGGGATACGCAGTATTTT
TRBV30	NA	TRBJ2-1	TRBD2	CAWSSGGSLFF	TGTGCCTGGAGTTCTGGCGGGAGCCTCTTCTTC
TRBV14	NA	TRBJ2-7	TRBD2	CASSWGGRPSYEQYF	TGTGCCAGCAGCTGGGGAGGGCGTCCCTCCTACGAGCAGTACTTC
TRBV4-2	NA	TRBJ1-2	TRBD1	CASSQGQGTRYTF	TGTGCCAGCAGCCAAGGACAGGGTACTCGCTACACCTTC
TRBV6-6	NA	TRBJ2-7	TRBD1	CASSSRQGAGHEQYF	TGTGCCAGCAGTTCCCGACAGGGGGCGGGCCACGAGCAGTACTTC
TRBV5-1	NA	TRBJ1-2	TRBD1	CASSSGQGARYGYTF	TGCGCCAGCAGCTCGGGACAGGGGGCCAGATATGGCTACACCTTC
TRBV19	NA	TRBJ1-1	NA	CASSPFDRRNTEAFF	TGTGCCAGTAGTCCCTTCGACAGGAGGAACACTGAAGCTTTCTTT
TRBV5-1	NA	TRBJ2-1	NA	CASSLAGGGYNEQFF	TGCGCCAGCAGCTTGGCGGGCGGAGGCTACAATGAGCAGTTCTTC
TRBV9	NA	TRBJ2-1	TRBD2	CASTRTSGYNEQFF	TGTGCCAGCACCCGGACTAGCGGGTACAATGAGCAGTTCTTC
TRBV15	NA	TRBJ2-5	TRBD1	CATRQTGGTETQYF	TGTGCCACCAGACAGACAGGGGGCACGGAGACCCAGTACTTC
TRBV15	NA	TRBJ2-2	NA	CATSREEGAGELFF	TGTGCCACCAGCAGAGAGGAAGGGGCCGGGGAGCTGTTTTTT
TRBV2	NA	TRBJ2-1	TRBD2	CASRLTSGTHNEQFF	TGTGCCAGCAGACTAACTAGCGGTACCCACAATGAGCAGTTCTTC
TRBV28	NA	TRBJ2-1	TRBD1	CAGGTGSRNEQFF	TGTGCCGGAGGGACAGGGTCACGGAATGAGCAGTTCTTC
TRBV5-1	NA	TRBJ2-7	TRBD2	CASSPGDSGIYEQYF	TGCGCCAGCAGCCCGGGGGATAGCGGGATATACGAGCAGTACTTC
TRBV13	NA	TRBJ2-5	TRBD2	CASSRTSGSGGETQYF	TGTGCCAGCAGCCGGACTAGCGGGAGTGGGGGAGAGACCCAGTACTTC
TRBV27	NA	TRBJ2-1	TRBD2	CASSPPGLELSYNEQFF	TGTGCCAGCAGTCCCCCGGGACTAGAGCTCTCCTACAATGAGCAGTTCTTC
TRBV5-1	NA	TRBJ2-1	NA	CASSLAYRRGGIDEQFF	TGCGCCAGCAGCTTGGCTTACAGGAGGGGGGGGATTGATGAGCAGTTCTTC
TRBV6-1	many	TRBJ1-2	NA	CASSDLVGYTF	TGTGCCAGCAGTGATCTTGTAGGCTACACCTTC
TRBV7-3	NA	TRBJ2-3	TRBD2	CASSSAGSSGDTQYF	TGTGCCAGCAGCTCAGCGGGAAGCTCGGGAGATACGCAGTATTTT
TRBV5-4	NA	TRBJ1-1	TRBD1	CASSTGTGTVGGTEAFF	TGTGCCAGCAGCACTGGGACAGGGACGGTCGGGGGGACTGAAGCTTTCTTT
TRBV7-9	once	TRBJ1-1	TRBD1	CASSPTGSDTEAFF	TGTGCCAGCAGCCCGACAGGGAGCGACACTGAAGCTTTCTTT
TRBV6-6	NA	TRBJ1-1	NA	CATIDQGRANTEAFF	TGTGCCACCATCGACCAGGGGAGGGCGAACACTGAAGCTTTCTTT
TRBV5-1	NA	TRBJ1-1	NA	CASSLETAYNTEAFF	TGCGCCAGCAGCTTGGAGACAGCATACAACACTGAAGCTTTCTTT
TRBV27	NA	TRBJ1-1	TRBD1	CASSPLKGARTEAFF	TGTGCCAGCAGTCCCCTGAAGGGGGCGAGAACTGAAGCTTTCTTT
TRBV28	NA	TRBJ2-2	NA	CASREDTGELFF	TGTGCCAGTCGGGAAGACACCGGGGAGCTGTTTTTT
TRBV2	NA	TRBJ1-4	NA	CASSQPGLGEEKLFF	TGTGCCAGCAGTCAGCCAGGGTTAGGAGAAGAAAAACTGTTTTTT
TRBV11-2	few	TRBJ2-1	TRBD1	CASSSSGTGAGEQFF	TGTGCCAGCAGCTCTTCCGGGACAGGGGCGGGTGAGCAGTTCTTC
TRBV5-6	NA	TRBJ1-3	NA	CASSLPGGDSGNTIYF	TGTGCCAGCAGCCTCCCCGGGGGAGACTCTGGAAACACCATATATTTT
TRBV7-9	NA	TRBJ1-4	TRBD1	CASSQGQGDNEKLFF	TGTGCCAGCAGCCAAGGACAGGGGGATAATGAAAAACTGTTTTTT
TRBV7-3	NA	TRBJ1-1	NA	CASSLSSGMNTEAFF	TGTGCCAGCAGCTTATCTTCGGGTATGAACACTGAAGCTTTCTTT
TRBV29-1	NA	TRBJ1-2	TRBD1	CSVGFLDRGYGYTF	TGCAGCGTTGGTTTCCTAGACAGGGGCTATGGCTACACCTTC
TRBV6-4	NA	TRBJ2-1	TRBD1	CASSDVYRGLRFF	TGTGCCAGCAGTGACGTTTACAGGGGGCTAAGGTTCTTC
TRBV19	NA	TRBJ1-4	TRBD1	CASRPRTGTGGEKLFF	TGTGCCAGTAGACCACGGACAGGGACCGGGGGTGAAAAACTGTTTTTT
TRBV6-5	NA	TRBJ1-5	NA	CASSYNSLSNQPQHF	TGTGCCAGCAGTTACAACAGCCTTAGCAATCAGCCCCAGCATTTT
TRBV7-8	NA	TRBJ2-7	TRBD1	CASSLVTGGQQYF	TGTGCCAGCAGCTTAGTTACAGGGGGCCAGCAGTACTTC
TRBV27	NA	TRBJ1-5	TRBD1	CASCPATGTGGRNQPQHF	TGTGCCAGCTGCCCTGCCACCGGGACAGGGGGCCGAAATCAGCCCCAGCATTTT
TRBV28	NA	TRBJ2-1	TRBD1	CASSRDRVHEQFF	TGTGCCAGCAGCCGCGACAGGGTCCATGAGCAGTTCTTC
TRBV19	NA	TRBJ2-1	TRBD2	CASSRGGTSANNEQFF	TGTGCCAGTAGCCGCGGGGGGACTAGCGCCAACAATGAGCAGTTCTTC